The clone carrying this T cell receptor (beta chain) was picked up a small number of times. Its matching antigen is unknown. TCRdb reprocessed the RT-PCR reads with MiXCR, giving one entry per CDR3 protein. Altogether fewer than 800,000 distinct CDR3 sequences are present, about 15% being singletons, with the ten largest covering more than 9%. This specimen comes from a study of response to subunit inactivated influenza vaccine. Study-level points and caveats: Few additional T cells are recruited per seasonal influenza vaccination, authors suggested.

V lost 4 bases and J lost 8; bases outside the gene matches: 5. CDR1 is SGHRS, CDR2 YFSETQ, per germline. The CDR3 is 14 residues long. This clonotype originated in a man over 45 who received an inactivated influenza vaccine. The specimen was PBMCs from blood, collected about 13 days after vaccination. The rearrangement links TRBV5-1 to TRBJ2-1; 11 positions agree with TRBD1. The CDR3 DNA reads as TGCGCCAGCAGCGCGGGACAGGGGGTCTATGAGCAGTTCTTC. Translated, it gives CASSAGQGVYEQFF.